A single sample is the source of the 28 T cell receptor beta chains below, sequenced in a study of control samples from healthy donors and cancer patients. Sequenced by immunoSEQ multiplex PCR; TCRdb stores in-frame clones only, minus some. The table lists around 200,000 clones, over 85% of them singletons. Specimen: blood. These receptors were obtained from a man aged 18 to 35 in good health.

The genes are TRBV18 and TRBJ1-4; no clear D gene. V was pared by 5 bases and J by 6 bases, with 7 bases between. The length of the CDR3 is 12 residues. CDR1 and CDR2 (germline): KGHSH, LQKENI. CDR3 sequence (DNA): TGTGCCAGCTCAGAACAAGATGAAAAACTGTTTTTT. This sequence encodes CASSEQDEKLFF.

A single count supports this clone. The rearrangement uses TRBV6-5 and TRBJ2-3; 11 nucleotides align to TRBD2. The CDR3 runs to 15 residues. Germline CDR1 reads MNHEY; CDR2 reads SVGAGI. After removal of 6 bases from V and 6 bases from J, the junction contained 8 bases not matched to a gene. The CDR3 spells CASSWETSGADTQYF. The CDR3 bases are TGTGCCAGCAGCTGGGAGACTAGCGGGGCGGATACGCAGTATTTT.

The rearrangement joins TRBV5-4 to TRBJ2-1; TRBD2 is a possible D gene (6 bases). Trimming took off 0 bases at V and 7 bases at J, with 17 bases between the two ends. Germline V gene data show CDR1 as SGHNT and CDR2 as YYREEE (reference sequence). CDR3 length: 16 amino acids. In DNA, the CDR3 is TGTGCCAGCAGCTTGGGAGGTTTGGCGGGAAGAAATGAGCAGTTCTTC. It is translated as CASSLGGLAGRNEQFF.

The chain uses TRBV7-6 and TRBJ2-7; TRBD1 is a possible D gene (5 bases). The CDR3 runs to 15 residues. V shed 1 base and J shed 0 bases, with 10 bases lying between them. Germline lookup yields CDR1 SGHVS and CDR2 FNYEAQ. CDR3 bases: TGTGCCAGCAGCTTAGACGACAGAAACTCCTACGAGCAGTACTTC. Encoded protein: CASSLDDRNSYEQYF.

The rearrangement links TRBV7-7 to TRBJ2-5, with 10 nucleotides matching TRBD2. This CDR3 region has 16 residues. The junction had 16 bases not matched to a gene; V was cut back by 10 bases and J by 5 bases. Germline V CDR1 and CDR2: SSHAT, FNYEAQ (reference sequence). This CDR3 reads CAIQLTAAGGLETQYF. CDR3 in DNA: TGTGCCATCCAACTTACGGCAGCGGGGGGGCTGGAGACCCAGTACTTC.

The chain joins TRBV5-1 to TRBJ2-5; D is unresolved. V dropped 4 bases and J dropped 2 bases, with 9 bases sitting between them. In germline, CDR1 is SGHRS, CDR2 YFSETQ. The CDR3 has 13 residues. This CDR3 is CASSGRVQETQYF. In nucleotides, the CDR3 is TGCGCCAGCAGCGGAAGGGTTCAAGAGACCCAGTACTTC.

This clone was seen once. The chain couples TRBV29-1 to TRBJ2-1; D not resolved. CDR1 is SQVTM and CDR2 is ANQGSEA in the germline V gene. CDR3 size: 14 residues. Trimming took 5 bases from V and 2 from J, leaving 13 bases between them. The CDR3 region is CSVLDGRTYNEQFF. In DNA, the CDR3 is TGCAGCGTTCTCGATGGACGGACCTACAATGAGCAGTTCTTC.

The chain couples TRBV12-3 or TRBV12-4 to TRBJ2-2; D is ambiguous. V was pared by 6 bases and J by 6 bases, with 11 bases between. This CDR3 is built from 13 residues. The CDR3 DNA follows: TGTGCCAGCAGACCGGCCCGGGCCGGGGAGCTGTTTTTT. Translation: CASRPARAGELFF.

The chain links TRBV5-1 to TRBJ2-7, with 7 bases identical to TRBD2. Germline lookup yields CDR1 SGHRS and CDR2 YFSETQ. The CDR3 length is 15 residues. Trimming removed 2 bases from V and 4 bases from J; junction bases left unmatched: 9. The CDR3 region has the DNA TGCGCCAGCAGCTTAAGCGACCAGGGAGGGTACGAGCAGTACTTC. It yields the protein CASSLSDQGGYEQYF. The full variable domain, its missing parts supplied by reference TRBV5-1 and TRBJ2-7, is KAGVTQTPRYLIKTRGQQVTLSCSPISGHRSVSWYQQTPGQGLQFLFEYFSETQRNKGNFPGRFSGRQFSNSRSEMNVSTLELGDSALYLCASSLSDQGGYEQYFGPGTRLTVT.

V is TRBV3-1 (or the pseudogene TRBV3-2) and J is TRBJ2-7; D gene unclear. The CDR3 is made up of 14 amino acids. V shed 2 bases and J shed 2 bases, with 10 bases lying between them. Germline V lookup: CDR1 LGHDT, CDR2 YNNKEL (reference sequence). The CDR3: CASSQFGRTYEQYF. The DNA for the CDR3 is TGTGCCAGCAGCCAATTCGGCAGGACCTACGAGCAGTACTTC.

This chain uses TRBV10-3 with TRBJ2-3; D gene ambiguous. Germline CDR1 and CDR2: ENHRY and SYGVKD. V dropped 7 bases and J dropped 2 bases, with 7 bases sitting between them. The CDR3 length is 12 residues. The CDR3 spells CAIKSDTDTQYF. CDR3 nucleotides: TGTGCCATCAAGTCGGACACAGATACGCAGTATTTT.

This chain uses TRBV4-2 with TRBJ2-3; 16 positions agree with TRBD2. Unmatched junction bases numbered 7, after V lost 3 bases and J lost 4 bases. Germline assignment: CDR1 LGHNA and CDR2 YNFKEQ. This CDR3 has 18 residues. CDR3 in amino acids: CASSQPGTSGGAPDTQYF. The CDR3 DNA follows: TGTGCCAGCAGCCAGCCCGGGACTAGCGGGGGGGCCCCAGATACGCAGTATTTT.

This clone was recorded only once. The chain joins TRBV9 to TRBJ2-3, with TRBD1 identical over 7 bases. The V and J ends lost 3 bases and 4 bases, in that order; junction bases with no gene match: 11. The germline V gene has CDR1 SGDLS and CDR2 YYNGEE. The CDR3 has 16 residues. This CDR3 is CASSGLSQGGADTQYF. The CDR3 DNA follows: TGTGCCAGCAGCGGCCTATCCCAAGGGGGCGCAGATACGCAGTATTTT.

J is TRBJ1-5 and V is TRBV6-5; D gene unclear. The germline V and J ends were trimmed by 6 bases and 6 bases, with 12 bases remaining between them. CDR1 is MNHEY, CDR2 SVGAGI, per germline. The CDR3 spans 13 residues. The CDR3 here is CASSRIGGQPQHF. The DNA for the CDR3 is TGTGCCAGCAGCCGGATTGGTGGTCAGCCCCAGCATTTT.

V gene TRBV6-5 combines with J gene TRBJ2-2, with D uncertain. Germline V gene sequence: CDR1 MNHEY, CDR2 SVGAGI. Trimming took off 11 bases at V and 0 bases at J, with 4 bases between the two ends. The CDR3 covers 11 residues. In nucleotides, the CDR3 is TGTGCCGGTGCGAACACCGGGGAGCTGTTTTTT. This encodes CAGANTGELFF.

The V and J genes are TRBV6-1 and TRBJ1-3; D call uncertain. V lost 1 base, J lost 4 bases, and 2 bases lay in between. Per the germline V gene, CDR1 is MNHNS and CDR2 is SASEGT. CDR3 length: 12 amino acids. The CDR3 region is CASSEGGNTIYF. CDR3 DNA sequence: TGTGCCAGCAGTGAAGGAGGAAACACCATATATTTT.

The gene calls are TRBV2 and TRBJ2-3; D may be TRBD1 (6 bases). The V gene lost 10 bases and the J gene lost 0 bases, with 17 bases spanning the gap. This CDR3 region has 15 residues. Germline CDR1 and CDR2: SNHLY and FYNNEI. CDR3 DNA: TGTGCCACCCTGGACAGTACCACTAGCACAGATACGCAGTATTTT. Amino acid sequence: CATLDSTTSTDTQYF.

This clone was counted a few times. The V call is TRBV7-2, the J call TRBJ1-3; D may be TRBD1 (5 bases). The CDR3 has 15 residues. The germline V gene encodes CDR1 SGHTA and CDR2 FQGNSA. The V gene lost 3 bases and the J gene lost 4 bases, with 13 bases spanning the gap. This CDR3 is CASSFGTGRGNTIYF. CDR3 DNA sequence: TGTGCCAGCAGCTTTGGGACCGGCCGAGGAAACACCATATATTTT.

This clone showed up just once. The chain employs TRBV24-1 and TRBJ1-2; D possibly corresponds to TRBD1 (5 bases). Germline V gives CDR1 KGHDR, CDR2 SFDVKD. CDR3 length: 15 residues. V was shortened by 3 bases and J by 6 bases, with 16 bases between the two germline ends. The DNA of the CDR3 is TGTGCCACCAGTGATCCCTCTTCGGGGGGTGATGGCTACACCTTC. This codes for CATSDPSSGGDGYTF.

CDR3 bases: TGTGCCAGCAATATCGGGGGTCTCGCTAATTCACCCCTCCACTTT. It codes for CASNIGGLANSPLHF. The rearrangement links TRBV2 to TRBJ1-6; a weak D match, TRBD1 (5 bases). Germline V gene data show CDR1 as SNHLY and CDR2 as FYNNEI. Trimming removed 7 bases from V and 6 bases from J, with 16 bases in between. This CDR3 comprises 15 residues.

The V call is TRBV2, the J call TRBJ1-1, with D perhaps matching TRBD1 (5 bases). The ends were cut back, 4 bases at V and 5 bases at J, with 11 bases in the middle. The CDR3 is 13 residues long. From germline, CDR1 is SNHLY and CDR2 FYNNEI. DNA for the CDR3: TGTGCCAGCAGTGTGGGCGAGGGGACTGAAGCTTTCTTT. It is translated as CASSVGEGTEAFF.

Written as DNA, the CDR3 is TGTGCCAGCTCACCATATAGGGGTGTCTACGAGCAGTACTTC. The encoded protein is CASSPYRGVYEQYF. V is TRBV18 and J is TRBJ2-7; a possible D gene is TRBD1 (5 bases). V lost 2 bases and J lost 3, with 11 bases in between. The germline gives CDR1 KGHSH, CDR2 LQKENI. The CDR3 extends over 14 amino acids. The complete variable domain, with remaining parts taken from reference TRBV18 and TRBJ2-7, reads NAGVMQNPRHLVRRRGQEARLRCSPMKGHSHVYWYRQLPEEGLKFMVYLQKENIIDESGMPKERFSAEFPKEGPSILRIQQVVRGDSAAYFCASSPYRGVYEQYFGPGTRLTVT.

V and J are TRBV24-1 and TRBJ2-5; maybe TRBD1 (6 bases). CDR1 is KGHDR and CDR2 is SFDVKD in the germline V gene. The CDR3 runs to 14 residues. V lost 6 bases and J lost 3, with 13 bases in between. CDR3 sequence reads: CATSTFGTKETQYF. The CDR3 DNA follows: TGTGCCACCAGTACATTCGGGACAAAAGAGACCCAGTACTTC.

The V gene is TRBV6-6, the J gene TRBJ2-5; 9 nucleotides align to TRBD1. Looked up from germline, CDR1 is MNHNY and CDR2 is SVGAGI (reference sequence). This CDR3 comprises 16 residues. V lost 0 bases to trimming and J lost 2 bases; unmatched junction nucleotides: 4. The CDR3 spells CASSYSGTGKQETQYF. The CDR3 DNA reads as TGTGCCAGCAGTTACTCGGGGACAGGGAAACAAGAGACCCAGTACTTC.

The rearrangement links TRBV20-1 to TRBJ1-1; D gene ambiguous. The CDR3 totals 13 residues. V was trimmed by 3 bases and J by 1 base, leaving 9 bases between them. Germline V gene data show CDR1 as DFQATT and CDR2 as SNEGSKA (reference sequence). The CDR3: CSASAGWNTEAFF. In DNA, the CDR3 is TGCAGTGCTAGTGCAGGATGGAACACTGAAGCTTTCTTT.

The V call is TRBV18, the J call TRBJ2-7, with a weak D call TRBD2 (5 bases). Germline CDR1 is KGHSH and CDR2 is LQKENI. V lost 2 bases and J lost 5, with 16 bases in between. The CDR3 is 15 residues long. This chain's CDR3 is CASSPAPSVRDEQYF. In DNA form, the CDR3 reads TGTGCCAGCTCACCAGCCCCCTCTGTGAGGGACGAGCAGTACTTC.

The V call is TRBV27, the J call TRBJ1-4; tentatively, D is TRBD1 (6 bases). Germline V gene data show CDR1 as MNHEY and CDR2 as SMNVEV (reference sequence). V was cut by 4 bases and J by 5 bases, with 11 bases left in between. This CDR3 has 14 amino acids. DNA of the CDR3: TGTGCCAGCAGTTCACAGGGATGGAATGAAAAACTGTTTTTT. This sequence encodes CASSSQGWNEKLFF. Variable domain in full (rest from reference TRBV27 and TRBJ1-4): EAQVTQNPRYLITVTGKKLTVTCSQNMNHEYMSWYRQDPGLGLRQIYYSMNVEVTDKGDVPEGYKVSRKEKRNFPLILESPSPNQTSLYFCASSSQGWNEKLFFGSGTQLSVL.

V and J are TRBV19 and TRBJ1-2; D ambiguous. Germline values: CDR1 LNHDA, CDR2 SQIVND (reference sequence). V lost 2 bases to trimming and J lost 4 bases, with 14 bases between them. The CDR3 sequence is 15 residues long. This CDR3 is CASSIKPPGGYGYTF. The CDR3 nucleotides are TGTGCCAGTAGTATAAAACCCCCCGGCGGCTATGGCTACACCTTC. Full variable domain (missing parts from reference TRBV19 and TRBJ1-2): DGGITQSPKYLFRKEGQNVTLSCEQNLNHDAMYWYRQDPGQGLRLIYYSQIVNDFQKGDIAEGYSVSREKKESFPLTVTSAQKNPTAFYLCASSIKPPGGYGYTFGSGTRLTVV.